The 5 T cell receptor beta chains reported below all come from one sample, sequenced in a study of blood T cell repertoires in COVID-19. TCRdb keeps only in-frame clones here, not all; method: immunoSEQ multiplex PCR. This repertoire shows 200,000 to 300,000 clones, 91% found once; its top ten account for just over 2.5%. The sequencing sample was made of peripheral blood. Receptors originate from a person aged 18-35 years with COVID-19, enrolled during active disease.

The chain carries TRBV7-9 and TRBJ2-1; tentatively, D is TRBD1 (5 bases). Per germline, CDR1 SEHNR and CDR2 FQNEAQ (reference sequence). Trimming stripped 3 bases from V and 9 bases from J, with 6 bases between. The CDR3 covers 11 residues. This CDR3 is CASSFQGEQFF. The CDR3 DNA reads TGTGCCAGCAGCTTCCAGGGTGAGCAGTTCTTC.

This chain connects TRBV9 to TRBJ1-3; D might be TRBD1 (6 bases). The CDR3 has 17 amino acids. The V gene's germline CDR1 is SGDLS and CDR2 YYNGEE. V was clipped by 1 base and J by 1 base, with 15 bases between them. The CDR3 here is CASSVSTGMVSGNTIYF. The CDR3 coding sequence is TGTGCCAGCAGCGTATCGACAGGAATGGTTTCTGGAAACACCATATATTTT.

V gene TRBV24-1 combines with J gene TRBJ2-1; 8 positions agree with TRBD2. CDR1 and CDR2 from the germline V gene are KGHDR and SFDVKD. The CDR3 covers 14 residues. Losses at the gene ends were 9 bases for V and 9 bases for J; bases not matched to a gene: 12. This CDR3 is CATRTEAGDGEQFF. The CDR3 DNA reads as TGTGCCACCCGGACGGAAGCGGGAGACGGTGAGCAGTTCTTC.

The chain links TRBV5-6 to TRBJ2-2; D unresolved. The length of the CDR3 is 13 residues. Between the trimmed V and J ends, which lost 0 bases and 6 bases, there was a span of 6 bases. Germline assignment: CDR1 SGHDT and CDR2 YYEEEE. CDR3 protein: CASSLDIAGELFF. The DNA for the CDR3 is TGTGCCAGCAGCTTGGACATTGCCGGGGAGCTGTTTTTT.

V is TRBV25-1 and J is TRBJ1-5; D is undetermined. V shed 3 bases and J shed 0 bases, with 3 bases lying between them. CDR1 MGHDK and CDR2 SYGVNS come from the germline V gene. The CDR3 consists of 13 residues. CDR3 sequence: CASSDSSNQPQHF. The CDR3 DNA reads TGTGCCAGCAGTGACAGTAGCAATCAGCCCCAGCATTTT.